This T cell receptor beta chain came from a study of blood T cell repertoires in COVID-19. Study context: COVID-19 samples from acute and convalescent phases originated in the United States, Italy and Spain.

V dropped 4 bases and J dropped 3; count of bases not matched to a gene: 8. CDR3 length: 16 amino acids. Germline loops: CDR1 SGHTA, CDR2 FQGNSA. Study members were between about 18 and 95 years old and lived in approximately 25 US regions. Individuals in the exposed group had encountered a COVID-19 case within 2 weeks preceding study entry. The data were produced by immunoSEQ multiplex PCR, yet TCRdb's version contains in-frame clones alone and is incomplete. The sample contains 220,000 or so clones, nearly 90% of which appear only once. The sequencing sample was made of PBMCs or T cells enriched from blood (not recorded which). This clonotype was sampled from a man younger than 45 who had been exposed to COVID-19. This sequence joins TRBV7-2 and TRBJ2-3; 9 nucleotides agree with TRBD1. CDR3 residues: CASSSGQGGSTDTQYF. DNA of the CDR3: TGTGCCAGCAGCTCGGGACAGGGTGGTAGTACAGATACGCAGTATTTT.